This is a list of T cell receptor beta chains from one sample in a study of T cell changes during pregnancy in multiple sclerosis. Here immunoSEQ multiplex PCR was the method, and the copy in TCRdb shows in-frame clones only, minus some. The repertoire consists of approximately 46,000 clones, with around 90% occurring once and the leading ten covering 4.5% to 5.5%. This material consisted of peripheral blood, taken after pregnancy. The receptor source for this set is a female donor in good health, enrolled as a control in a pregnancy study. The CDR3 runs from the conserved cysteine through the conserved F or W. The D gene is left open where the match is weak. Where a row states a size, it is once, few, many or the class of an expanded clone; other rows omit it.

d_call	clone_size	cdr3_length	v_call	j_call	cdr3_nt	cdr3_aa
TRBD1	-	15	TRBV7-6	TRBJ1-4	TGTGCCAGCAGCAGAGAACAGGGGGTTTTCGGAAAACTGTTTTTT	CASSREQGVFGKLFF
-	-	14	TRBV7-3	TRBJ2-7	TGTGCCAGCAGCTGGGGGGGCGGCTCCTACGAGCAGTACTTC	CASSWGGGSYEQYF
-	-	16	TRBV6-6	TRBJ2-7	TGTGCCAGCAGCCGAAGGGGGGGATCTACTACCTACGAGCAGTACTTC	CASSRRGGSTTYEQYF
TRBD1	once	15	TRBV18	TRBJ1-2	TGTGCCAGCTCACCACCTCAGGCAGGGGGCCATGGCTACACCTTC	CASSPPQAGGHGYTF
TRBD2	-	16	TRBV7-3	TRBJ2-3	TGTGCCAGCAGCTTAATGAGCGGGGGAAGCACAGATACGCAGTATTTT	CASSLMSGGSTDTQYF
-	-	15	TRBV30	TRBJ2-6	TGTGCCTGGAGTACGGACAGCTCTGGGGCCAACGTCCTGACTTTC	CAWSTDSSGANVLTF
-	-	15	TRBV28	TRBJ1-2	TGTGCCAGCAGTGACTCCAGGGGAATGGACTATGGCTACACCTTC	CASSDSRGMDYGYTF
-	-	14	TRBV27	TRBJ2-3	TGTGCCAGCAGTTTTGGCGGCCGATTGGATACGCAGTATTTT	CASSFGGRLDTQYF
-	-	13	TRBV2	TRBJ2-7	TGTGCCAGCGACGGCCCTCAGGAGGGGGAGCAGTACTTC	CASDGPQEGEQYF
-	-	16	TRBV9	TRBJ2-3	TGTGCCAGCAGCGTAGCTGACGTCGGCGGGTGGGATACGCAGTATTTT	CASSVADVGGWDTQYF
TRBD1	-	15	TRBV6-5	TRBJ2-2	TGTGCCAGCAGTCGGACAGGGGAAAGGGCCGGGGAGCTGTTTTTT	CASSRTGERAGELFF
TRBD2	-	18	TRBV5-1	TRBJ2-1	TGCGCCAGCAGCTTGGGCGGGACTAGCGGGAGCTCCTACAATGAGCAGTTCTTC	CASSLGGTSGSSYNEQFF
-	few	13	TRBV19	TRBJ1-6	TGTGCCAGTACCCCAAACTATAATTCACCCCTCCACTTT	CASTPNYNSPLHF
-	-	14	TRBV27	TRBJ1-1	TGTGCCAGCAGACTCTCGGGGGGCTACACTGAAGCTTTCTTT	CASRLSGGYTEAFF
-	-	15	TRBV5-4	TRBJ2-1	TGTGCCAGCAGCTTCTCAAGGGGCTCCTACAATGAGCAGTTCTTC	CASSFSRGSYNEQFF
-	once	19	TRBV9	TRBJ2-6	TGTGCCAGCAGCTCCCGGGCAGGGGCGCTTTCCTCTGGGGCCAACGTCCTGACTTTC	CASSSRAGALSSGANVLTF
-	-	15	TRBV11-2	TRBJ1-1	TGTGCCAGCAGCACCGGGCCGGGGATGAACACTGAAGCTTTCTTT	CASSTGPGMNTEAFF
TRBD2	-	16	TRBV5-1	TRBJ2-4	TGCGCCAGCAGCTTACTAGCGGGAGCGGCCAAAAACATTCAGTACTTC	CASSLLAGAAKNIQYF
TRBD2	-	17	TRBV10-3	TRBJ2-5	TGTGCCATCAGTCGTGGCCTTAGCGGGGGGGTACAAGAGACCCAGTACTTC	CAISRGLSGGVQETQYF
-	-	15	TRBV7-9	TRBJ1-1	TGTGCCAGCAGCCCCCCCGGGGAGATAAACACTGAAGCTTTCTTT	CASSPPGEINTEAFF
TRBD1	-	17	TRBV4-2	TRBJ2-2	TGTGCCAGCAGCCATGACCCGGGACAGGGGTTCACCGGGGAGCTGTTTTTT	CASSHDPGQGFTGELFF
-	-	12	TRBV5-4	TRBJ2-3	TGTGCCAGCAGCTTGCAGGGAGATACGCAGTATTTT	CASSLQGDTQYF
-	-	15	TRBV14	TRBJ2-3	TGTGCCAGCAGCCAAGTAGCTAGCTTCTCGAATACGCAGTATTTT	CASSQVASFSNTQYF
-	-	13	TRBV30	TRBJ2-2	TGTGCCTGGAGTGGGCTTCAGAACGGGGAGCTGTTTTTT	CAWSGLQNGELFF
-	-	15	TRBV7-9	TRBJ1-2	TGTGCCAGCACCCCCAGTAATGGGGAGAATGCTGGCTACACCTTC	CASTPSNGENAGYTF
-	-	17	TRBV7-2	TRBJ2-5	TGTGCCAGCAGCCCCCACGGTGGGCGGGGCCCCCAAGAGACCCAGTACTTC	CASSPHGGRGPQETQYF
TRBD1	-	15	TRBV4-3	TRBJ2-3	TGCGCCAGCAGCCAGGTGACAGGGGGGGCAGATACGCAGTATTTT	CASSQVTGGADTQYF
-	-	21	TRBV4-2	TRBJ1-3	TGTGCCAGCAGCCAAGAGACCACCGCCAGGGGCCTAATAAGCTCTGGAAACACCATATATTTT	CASSQETTARGLISSGNTIYF
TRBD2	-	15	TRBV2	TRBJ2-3	TGTGCCAGCAGTGTACTAGCGGGGGAAGCAGATACGCAGTATTTT	CASSVLAGEADTQYF
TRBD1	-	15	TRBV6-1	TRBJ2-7	TGTGCCAGCAGTCTTTGGGGGACAGGGGCCTACGAGCAGTACTTC	CASSLWGTGAYEQYF
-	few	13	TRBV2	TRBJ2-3	TGTGCCAGCAGTGACGTGTTCACAGATACGCAGTATTTT	CASSDVFTDTQYF
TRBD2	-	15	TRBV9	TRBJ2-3	TGTGCCAGCAGCCTCCGGGAGGGGGGCACAGATACGCAGTATTTT	CASSLREGGTDTQYF
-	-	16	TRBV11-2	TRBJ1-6	TGTGCCAGCAGCTTAGATTGGTTCAGGTGGGATTCACCCCTCCACTTT	CASSLDWFRWDSPLHF
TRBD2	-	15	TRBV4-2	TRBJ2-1	TGTGCCAGCAGCCCCGAGGAGCGGGATTTCAATGAGCAGTTCTTC	CASSPEERDFNEQFF
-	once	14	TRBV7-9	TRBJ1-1	TGTGCCAGCAGCTTAGTAGCAGTGAACACTGAAGCTTTCTTT	CASSLVAVNTEAFF
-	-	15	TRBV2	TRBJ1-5	TGTGCCAGCAGGATCGGTGCATATAGCAATCAGCCCCAGCATTTT	CASRIGAYSNQPQHF
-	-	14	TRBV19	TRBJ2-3	TGTGCCAGTAGTAGGAGTGGAAGGACAGATACGCAGTATTTT	CASSRSGRTDTQYF
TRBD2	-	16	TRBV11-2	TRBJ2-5	TGTGCCAGCAGCTTAGGACTAGCGGGAGGCCAAGAGACCCAGTACTTC	CASSLGLAGGQETQYF
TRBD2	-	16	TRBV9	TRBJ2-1	TGTGCCAGCAGTAGAGACGGGACTAGCGGTAACAATGAGCAGTTCTTC	CASSRDGTSGNNEQFF
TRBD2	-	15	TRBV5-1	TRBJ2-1	TGCGCCAGCAGCTTGAGTCTAGCGGGGGCGACTGAGCAGTTCTTC	CASSLSLAGATEQFF
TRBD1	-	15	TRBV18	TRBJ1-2	TGTGCCAGCTCACCAAAACGACAGGGCAACTATGGCTACACCTTC	CASSPKRQGNYGYTF
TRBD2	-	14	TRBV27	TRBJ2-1	TGTGCCAGCAGGGGACTAGCTGCCTACAATGAGCAGTTCTTC	CASRGLAAYNEQFF
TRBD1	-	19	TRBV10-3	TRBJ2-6	TGTGCCATCAGTGAGAGAGAGACAGGGGCTGGGTCTGGGGCCAACGTCCTGACTTTC	CAISERETGAGSGANVLTF
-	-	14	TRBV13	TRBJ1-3	TGTGCCAGCAGCGGCAGGGGTGGTGGAAACACCATATATTTT	CASSGRGGGNTIYF
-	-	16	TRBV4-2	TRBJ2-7	TGTGCCAGCAGCCAAGCAGACCGGGACTCGTCTTACGAGCAGTACTTC	CASSQADRDSSYEQYF
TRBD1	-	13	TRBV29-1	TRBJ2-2	TGCAGCGTCGACAGGGCGAACACCGGGGAGCTGTTTTTT	CSVDRANTGELFF
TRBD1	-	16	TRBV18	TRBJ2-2	TGTGCCAGCTCACTAGACACAGGGGGTCCCACCGGGGAGCTGTTTTTT	CASSLDTGGPTGELFF
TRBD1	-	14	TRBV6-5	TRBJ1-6	TGTGCCAGCAGCCGACAGGGGGATAATTCACCCCTCCACTTT	CASSRQGDNSPLHF
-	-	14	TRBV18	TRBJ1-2	TGTGCCAGCTCAGATTTACAGGGCAGCTATGGCTACACCTTC	CASSDLQGSYGYTF
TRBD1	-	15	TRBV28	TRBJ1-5	TGTGCCAGCAGTCGATCCGACAGGGACAATCAGCCCCAGCATTTT	CASSRSDRDNQPQHF
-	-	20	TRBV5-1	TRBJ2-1	TGCGCCAGCAGCTTGTTGGACAGCGGGAAAACCCGAGGAGGCTACAATGAGCAGTTCTTC	CASSLLDSGKTRGGYNEQFF
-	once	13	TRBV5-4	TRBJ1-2	TGTGCCAGCAGCTTGGGACAGACCTATGGCTACACCTTC	CASSLGQTYGYTF
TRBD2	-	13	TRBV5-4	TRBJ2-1	TGTGCCAGCAGCCGCCCGGGGGGAAATGAGCAGTTCTTC	CASSRPGGNEQFF
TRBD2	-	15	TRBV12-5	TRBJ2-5	TGTGCTAGTGGTTTGGTATCGGGACTAGCAGAGACCCAGTACTTC	CASGLVSGLAETQYF
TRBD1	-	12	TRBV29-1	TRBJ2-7	TGCAGCGTGCCCGCTACAGGGGCCGAGCAGTACTTC	CSVPATGAEQYF
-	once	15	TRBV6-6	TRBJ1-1	TGTGCCAGCAGTTACTCGAGCCCAGGGAACACTGAAGCTTTCTTT	CASSYSSPGNTEAFF
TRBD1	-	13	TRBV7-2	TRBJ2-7	TGTGCCAGCAGCCCCCGGGACAGGTACGAGCAGTACTTC	CASSPRDRYEQYF
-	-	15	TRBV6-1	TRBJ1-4	TGTGCCAGCAGTGAAGGGGAGAGCCGAGTGGAAAAACTGTTTTTT	CASSEGESRVEKLFF